This entry lists 14 T cell receptor beta chains sequenced from one sample in a study of T cells after yellow fever vaccination. TCRdb itself ran the 5' RACE reads through MiXCR, one entry per CDR3 protein. The repertoire includes 310,000 or so distinct CDR3 sequences, around 7% of them detected once, and roughly a sixth sits in the top ten. Sample: PBMCs, taken about 41 days after the first yellow fever vaccination. Every receptor here comes from a man younger than 35 who received the YFV17D yellow fever vaccine.

The table lists this clonotype with a few counts. This chain links TRBV6-1 with TRBJ1-1; D remains ambiguous. CDR1 and CDR2 (germline): MNHNS, SASEGT. V lost 10 bases and J lost 0, with 15 bases in between. The length of the CDR3 is 14 residues. In DNA form, the CDR3 reads TGTGCCACCACGCGCGCGCCTATGAACACTGAAGCTTTCTTT. It encodes CATTRAPMNTEAFF.

This clonotype was counted ten times or more. The chain combines TRBV7-2 with TRBJ1-2; maybe TRBD1 (6 bases). Germline V lookup: CDR1 SGHTA, CDR2 FQGNSA. The CDR3 covers 13 residues. Trimming removed 5 bases at V and 2 bases at J, with 9 bases between. CDR3 DNA sequence: TGTGCCAGCAGCCCCGACAGGAACTATGGCTACACCTTC. The encoded protein is CASSPDRNYGYTF.

This clonotype appeared many times. The V gene is TRBV4-3, the J gene TRBJ1-1; 7 nucleotides line up with TRBD1. V trimming: 2 bases; J trimming: 10 bases; junction bases outside the gene matches: 13. Germline loops: CDR1 LGHNA, CDR2 YSLEER. CDR3 size: 15 residues. Here the CDR3 reads CASSQSETGTGRAFF. For the CDR3, the DNA is TGCGCCAGCAGCCAATCAGAGACAGGGACCGGGCGAGCTTTCTTT.

This clonotype was counted a few times. The rearrangement links TRBV11-2 to TRBJ2-7; D tentatively reads TRBD1 or TRBD2 (5 bases each). Germline assignment: CDR1 SGHAT and CDR2 FQNNGV. This CDR3 is built from 16 residues. V was shortened by 3 bases and J by 3 bases, with 18 bases between the two germline ends. CDR3 in amino acids: CASSFDGVRDLYEQYF. As DNA, the CDR3 is TGTGCCAGCAGCTTCGATGGGGTTCGGGACCTCTACGAGCAGTACTTC. The whole variable domain, filled in from reference TRBV11-2 and TRBJ2-7, reads EAGVAQSPRYKIIEKRQSVAFWCNPISGHATLYWYQQILGQGPKLLIQFQNNGVVDDSQLPKDRFSAERLKGVDSTLKIQPAKLEDSAVYLCASSFDGVRDLYEQYFGPGTRLTVT.

This chain uses TRBV12-3 or TRBV12-4 with TRBJ2-7; 7 bases align to TRBD1. With 5 bases clipped from V and 2 bases from J, the junction kept 9 bases outside the gene matches. The CDR3 sequence is 15 residues long. CDR3 DNA sequence: TGTGCCAGCAGTACTCGGTCAGGGGGAGCCTACGAGCAGTACTTC. Translation gives CASSTRSGGAYEQYF.

V usage is TRBV4-3 and J usage is TRBJ2-1; maybe TRBD2 (5 bases). Trimming removed 0 bases at V and 3 bases at J, with 12 bases between. CDR1 is LGHNA, CDR2 YSLEER, per germline. This CDR3 comprises 16 residues. The CDR3 coding sequence is TGCGCCAGCAGCCAAGACCCGGGGTACTACTACAATGAGCAGTTCTTC. This gives the protein CASSQDPGYYYNEQFF.

Of note for this clonotype: This may be a read error: a much more frequent sequence differs by one nucleotide. This rearrangement joins TRBV28 to TRBJ2-3; 10 nucleotides line up with TRBD2. The CDR3 length is 14 residues. Germline V gene lookup returns CDR1 MDHEN and CDR2 SYDVKM. V trimming: 4 bases; J trimming: 8 bases; junction bases outside the gene matches: 6. This CDR3 is CASSSLAGPVTQYF. In DNA, the CDR3 is TGTGCCAGCAGTTCACTAGCGGGGCCAGTTACGCAGTATTTT.

This clonotype came up many times. The CDR3 spells CASSSRRMNEKLFF. The CDR3 DNA sequence: TGTGCCAGCAGCTCCCGCAGGATGAATGAAAAACTGTTTTTT. The chain has TRBV7-9 and TRBJ1-4; D uncertain. Per the germline V gene, CDR1 is SEHNR and CDR2 is FQNEAQ (reference sequence). The CDR3 consists of 14 residues. Trimming took 4 bases from V and 5 from J, leaving 11 bases between them.

Regarding this clonotype: A read error may produce the germline difference seen at one junction end. V is TRBV18 and J is TRBJ2-3, with D possibly matching TRBD2 (6 bases). CDR3 length: 16 residues. Germline CDR1 KGHSH, CDR2 LQKENI. The CDR3 DNA is TGTGCCAGCTCACCGGGACGAAAAACTAGCACAGATACGAAGTATTTT. This gives the protein CASSPGRKTSTDTKYF.

This clonotype was counted a few times. V usage is TRBV28 and J usage is TRBJ2-6, with TRBD1 identical over 11 bases. The V and J ends lost 2 bases and 5 bases, in that order; junction bases with no gene match: 8. The germline V gene has CDR1 MDHEN and CDR2 SYDVKM. CDR3 length: 18 residues. CDR3 sequence: CASSLGGTGGFRANVLTF. For the CDR3, the DNA is TGTGCCAGCAGTTTAGGTGGGACAGGGGGTTTCAGGGCCAACGTCCTGACTTTC.

This clonotype was seen ten or more times. The V and J genes are TRBV27 and TRBJ2-7; 9 bases map to TRBD2. Unmatched junction bases numbered 8, after V lost 8 bases and J lost 3 bases. Germline V CDR1 and CDR2: MNHEY, SMNVEV (reference sequence). The CDR3 is 14 residues long. CDR3 bases: TGTGCCAGCGGCGGTGCGGGGGGGCTCTACGAGCAGTACTTC. Residues: CASGGAGGLYEQYF.

In its sample, this clonotype was seen a few times. V and J are TRBV12-3 or TRBV12-4 and TRBJ2-1, with 9 positions matching TRBD2. Germline trimming cut 4 bases from V and 3 bases from J; bases unmatched to any gene: 10. This CDR3 has 17 amino acids. The CDR3 sequence: CASSSAAGGRDYNEQFF. CDR3 coding DNA: TGTGCCAGCAGTTCCGCGGCGGGGGGGCGCGACTACAATGAGCAGTTCTTC.

The sample holds many counts of this clonotype. This chain joins TRBV25-1 and TRBJ2-1; possible D gene TRBD1, 6 bases. The CDR3 covers 18 residues. CDR1 and CDR2 (germline): MGHDK, SYGVNS. The ends were cut back, 4 bases at V and 4 bases at J, with 23 bases in the middle. The CDR3 sequence is CASSVRQAMPFFYNEQFF. The CDR3 bases are TGTGCCAGCAGTGTCAGACAGGCCATGCCATTTTTTTACAATGAGCAGTTCTTC.

The rearrangement uses TRBV7-9 and TRBJ1-2; perhaps TRBD1 as D (5 bases). The ends were cut back, 5 bases at V and 8 bases at J, with 21 bases in the middle. This CDR3 region has 15 residues. Germline loops: CDR1 SEHNR, CDR2 FQNEAQ (reference sequence). The CDR3 loop is CASSPSQGSPGGYTF. Here the CDR3 DNA reads TGTGCCAGCAGCCCAAGCCAGGGCTCCCCAGGGGGCTACACCTTC.